The clone carrying this TCR beta chain has at least ten counts. The source of the sample is a study of T-cell reconstitution after alpha-beta-depleted transplantation in children. Between the trimmed V and J ends, which lost 5 bases and 3 bases, there was a span of 14 bases. This CDR3 has 15 amino acids. A TCRbeta library incorporating unique molecular identifiers was prepared. TCRdb analysed the PCR reads with MiXCR anew, one entry per CDR3 protein. The sample consists of over 550,000 distinct CDR3 sequences, roughly a tenth of them appearing once. J is TRBJ2-4 and V is TRBV12-3 or TRBV12-4; TRBD2 might be the D (6 bases). The sequence was collected from a human donor who donated a stem cell graft to a child with acute myeloid leukemia. Source: PBMCs from the stem cell graft donor, taken from the stem cell graft. The CDR3, as DNA: TGTGCCAGCAGTCCGGGGGTGACGGACAAAAACATTCAGTACTTC. Its protein is CASSPGVTDKNIQYF.